The 4 T cell receptor beta chains below come from one sample, sequenced in a study of neoadjuvant anti-PD-1 for oral cavity cancer. Sequencing was performed with immunoSEQ multiplex PCR; in TCRdb, only in-frame clones are kept and a portion is missing. The data contain 7,500 to 10,000 clones, about 70% of them singletons. Time point in this sample: after neoadjuvant nivolumab, at surgical resection. Material: PBMCs, obtained after nivolumab (anti-PD-1) treatment. The receptors here all came from a person between 40 and 85 years old with oral cavity squamous cell carcinoma.

This clone was detected a few times. This rearrangement joins TRBV6-5 to TRBJ1-5; D is ambiguous. V lost 2 bases and J lost 7, with 9 bases in between. The CDR3 spans 13 residues. From germline, CDR1 is MNHEY and CDR2 SVGAGI. The CDR3 DNA reads TGTGCCAGCAGTTACAGGGATGGGCAGCCCCAGCATTTT. It encodes CASSYRDGQPQHF.

The V and J genes are TRBV7-2 and TRBJ2-3, with D perhaps matching TRBD2 (6 bases). V was pared by 4 bases and J by 0 bases, with 11 bases between. Germline assignment: CDR1 SGHTA and CDR2 FQGNSA. The CDR3 contains 15 residues. CDR3 region: CASSSPGVSTDTQYF. The CDR3 DNA sequence: TGTGCCAGCAGCTCCCCGGGAGTCAGCACAGATACGCAGTATTTT.

The chain has TRBV5-1 and TRBJ2-2; tentatively, D is TRBD2 (6 bases). V was shortened by 0 bases and J by 5 bases, with 14 bases between the two germline ends. CDR1 and CDR2 (germline): SGHRS, YFSETQ. The CDR3 loop spans 16 amino acids. The CDR3: CASSLAAGSGTGELFF. CDR3 nucleotides: TGCGCCAGCAGCTTGGCCGCTGGCAGCGGGACCGGGGAGCTGTTTTTT. The entire variable domain, with the rest obtained from reference TRBV5-1 and TRBJ2-2, is as follows: KAGVTQTPRYLIKTRGQQVTLSCSPISGHRSVSWYQQTPGQGLQFLFEYFSETQRNKGNFPGRFSGRQFSNSRSEMNVSTLELGDSALYLCASSLAAGSGTGELFFGEGSRLTVL.

There are a few counts of this clone. The V gene is TRBV28, the J gene TRBJ1-3; the D is unclear. V lost 5 bases and J lost 4, with 18 bases in between. Germline V gene data show CDR1 as MDHEN and CDR2 as SYDVKM. The CDR3 totals 16 residues. CDR3: CASSAPGSAWGNTIYF. The CDR3, as DNA: TGTGCCAGCAGTGCACCGGGCTCCGCGTGGGGAAACACCATATATTTT. Complete variable domain (other parts from reference TRBV28 and TRBJ1-3): DVKVTQSSRYLVKRTGEKVFLECVQDMDHENMFWYRQDPGLGLRLIYFSYDVKMKEKGDIPEGYSVSREKKERFSLILESASTNQTSMYLCASSAPGSAWGNTIYFGEGSWLTVV.